These 26 T cell receptor beta chains originate from one sample sequenced in a study of cytomegalovirus exposure and HLA in healthy donors. Clones were read by immunoSEQ multiplex PCR, and TCRdb kept only the in-frame ones, dropping some. The repertoire includes under 250,000 clones, around 87% of them detected once, and roughly 2% sits in the top ten. The sequenced material came from PBMCs. These TCRs come from a woman aged 18-29 years in good health and CMV-seropositive.

This chain links TRBV7-8 with TRBJ1-2; D perhaps matches TRBD1 (5 bases). Trimming cost V 4 bases and J 2 bases, with 11 bases left between them. Looked up from germline, CDR1 is SGHVS and CDR2 is FQNEAQ. CDR3 length: 14 residues. CDR3 DNA sequence: TGTGCCAGCAGCTCCCGGGACTGGAACTATGGCTACACCTTC. Translation gives CASSSRDWNYGYTF.

The chain carries TRBV5-1 and TRBJ2-7; 9 bases fit TRBD2. Trimming took 0 bases from V and 2 from J; bases not matched to a gene: 6. Germline lookup yields CDR1 SGHRS and CDR2 YFSETQ. CDR3 length: 16 amino acids. The CDR3: CASSLGSGTSPYEQYF. CDR3 DNA: TGCGCCAGCAGCTTGGGCTCCGGGACTAGCCCCTACGAGCAGTACTTC.

This clone was seen only a few times. The chain employs TRBV5-1 and TRBJ2-1; 7 nucleotides match TRBD2. This CDR3 is 16 amino acids long. CDR1 is SGHRS and CDR2 is YFSETQ in the germline V gene. Trimming at V came to 0 bases and at J to 4 bases, leaving 7 bases not matched to a gene. The CDR3 coding sequence is TGCGCCAGCAGCTTGGCCGGGGGGTTCCCTTACAATGAGCAGTTCTTC. As protein: CASSLAGGFPYNEQFF.

The sample holds one count of this clone. The rearrangement uses TRBV29-1 and TRBJ2-2; 8 bases fit TRBD2. J gave up 2 bases and V 6 bases, and 8 bases lay outside the gene matches. Germline values: CDR1 SQVTM, CDR2 ANQGSEA. This CDR3 has 15 amino acids. The CDR3 coding sequence is TGCAGCGTCCAAACTAGCGGCGATAACACCGGGGAGCTGTTTTTT. It encodes CSVQTSGDNTGELFF.

The rearrangement links TRBV30 to TRBJ2-7, with 9 bases matching TRBD1. Trimming removed 1 base from V and 6 bases from J; junction bases left unmatched: 10. Germline V gives CDR1 GTSNPN, CDR2 SVGIG (reference sequence). The CDR3 has 15 residues. CDR3 sequence (DNA): TGTGCCTGGAGTGACCCCGGGACAGGGTACACCGAGCAGTACTTC. Encoded protein: CAWSDPGTGYTEQYF. The whole variable domain, remainder taken from reference TRBV30 and TRBJ2-7, is SQTIHQWPATLVQPVGSPLSLECTVEGTSNPNLYWYRQAAGRGLQLLFYSVGIGQISSEVPQNLSASRPQDRQFILSSKKLLLSDSGFYLCAWSDPGTGYTEQYFGPGTRLTVT.

This clone was recorded once. The CDR3 nucleotides read TGTGCCAGCAGCTTACTAGCTAGCGGATCCTACAATGAGCAGTTCTTC. This codes for CASSLLASGSYNEQFF. The V and J genes are TRBV7-3 and TRBJ2-1; 7 bases align to TRBD2. V was pared by 2 bases and J by 1 base, with 5 bases of the junction left unmatched. Germline values: CDR1 SGHTA, CDR2 FQGTGA. The CDR3 is made up of 16 amino acids.

The rearrangement uses TRBV9 and TRBJ2-7; tentative D call: TRBD2 (6 bases). Germline V gene data show CDR1 as SGDLS and CDR2 as YYNGEE. V was clipped by 0 bases and J by 2 bases, with 9 bases between them. The CDR3 contains 14 residues. Written as DNA, the CDR3 is TGTGCCAGCAGCGTAGGCGGGAAAGCCTACGAGCAGTACTTC. Its translation is CASSVGGKAYEQYF.

The chain links TRBV9 to TRBJ2-3; 8 bases are a match to TRBD1. CDR1 is SGDLS and CDR2 is YYNGEE in the germline V gene. V lost 3 bases and J lost 5; bases outside the gene matches: 8. This CDR3 contains 15 residues. The CDR3 sequence: CASSAQGARGDTQYF. The CDR3 coding sequence is TGTGCCAGCAGCGCTCAGGGGGCCCGGGGAGATACGCAGTATTTT.

This rearrangement joins TRBV5-6 to TRBJ2-1; 11 nucleotides align to TRBD1. This CDR3 is 14 amino acids long. V was clipped by 0 bases and J by 10 bases; unmatched bases: 3. Looked up from germline, CDR1 is SGHDT and CDR2 is YYEEEE. The CDR3 region has the DNA TGTGCCAGCAGCTTGGACGGGACAGGGGGGGAGCAGTTCTTC. Encoded protein: CASSLDGTGGEQFF.

This clone was detected once. The chain has TRBV7-9 and TRBJ2-7, with D perhaps matching TRBD1 (6 bases). The germline V and J ends were trimmed by 7 bases and 3 bases, with 7 bases remaining between them. CDR3 length equals 11 residues. Germline V gene data show CDR1 as SEHNR and CDR2 as FQNEAQ (reference sequence). For the CDR3, the DNA is TGTGCCAGCAACAGGGACTACGAGCAGTACTTC. Amino acid sequence: CASNRDYEQYF.

The chain joins TRBV2 to TRBJ2-1; 7 bases agree with TRBD2. Germline V gives CDR1 SNHLY, CDR2 FYNNEI. There are 15 residues in the CDR3. V was pared by 3 bases and J by 8 bases, with 10 bases of the junction left unmatched. CDR3: CASSEGGSAGDEQFF. CDR3 nucleotides: TGTGCCAGCAGTGAGGGCGGGAGCGCTGGGGATGAGCAGTTCTTC.

The J gene is TRBJ2-7, the V gene TRBV2, with 9 bases matching TRBD1. The CDR3 length is 14 residues. Germline V gene sequence: CDR1 SNHLY, CDR2 FYNNEI. J gave up 5 bases and V 7 bases, and 9 bases lay outside the gene matches. CDR3 nucleotide sequence: TGTGCCAGCAACCCGGGACAGGGCTTTGACGAGCAGTACTTC. It is translated as CASNPGQGFDEQYF.

This clone was picked up one time. This sequence joins TRBV7-9 and TRBJ1-5; D is unclear. V lost 5 bases to trimming and J lost 5 bases, with 13 bases between them. The germline V gene encodes CDR1 SEHNR and CDR2 FQNEAQ (reference sequence). The CDR3 consists of 14 residues. CDR3 bases: TGTGCCAGCAGCATTCGGGGAGATGATCAGCCCCAGCATTTT. Protein product: CASSIRGDDQPQHF. Complete variable domain (other parts from reference TRBV7-9 and TRBJ1-5): DTGVSQNPRHKITKRGQNVTFRCDPISEHNRLYWYRQTLGQGPEFLTYFQNEAQLEKSRLLSDRFSAERPKGSFSTLEIQRTEQGDSAMYLCASSIRGDDQPQHFGDGTRLSIL.

The chain is built from TRBV10-2 and TRBJ1-5; D is uncertain. Trimming left V 7 bases short and J 5 bases short, with 15 bases between. The CDR3 length is 14 residues. Per germline, CDR1 WSHSY and CDR2 SAAADI. The CDR3 loop reads CASTPERAHQPQHF. CDR3 nucleotide sequence: TGCGCCAGCACCCCGGAGAGGGCCCATCAGCCCCAGCATTTT.

This rearrangement joins TRBV6-5 to TRBJ2-7; 15 bases line up with TRBD2. The CDR3 has 15 amino acids. The germline V gene encodes CDR1 MNHEY and CDR2 SVGAGI. Trimming took 4 bases from V and 5 from J; bases not matched to a gene: 3. CDR3 protein: CASSSGTSGRNEQYF. The CDR3 nucleotides are TGTGCCAGCAGTTCTGGGACTAGCGGGAGGAACGAGCAGTACTTC.

The chain couples TRBV9 to TRBJ1-2, with D perhaps TRBD1 (6 bases). The CDR3 contains 14 residues. The germline CDR1 and CDR2 sequences are SGDLS and YYNGEE. The V end lost 4 bases, the J end lost 4 bases, and 14 bases lay between the germline ends. Here the CDR3 DNA reads TGTGCCAGCAGCTCTCTGACAGGTCTCTATGGCTACACCTTC. This sequence encodes CASSSLTGLYGYTF.

The chain is built from TRBV10-1 and TRBJ1-1; no definite D call. Germline loops: CDR1 WNHNN, CDR2 SYGVQD (reference sequence). V was clipped by 4 bases and J by 1 base, with 13 bases between them. The CDR3 is 15 residues long. The CDR3 coding sequence is TGCGCCAGCAGTGGGGCCCCGGGAGAGAACACTGAAGCTTTCTTT. The encoded protein is CASSGAPGENTEAFF.

CDR3 nucleotide sequence: TGTGCCAGCAGCGCCGTACTAGGGCAACAAACCGGGACAGGGAACACTGAAGCTTTCTTT. Its translation: CASSAVLGQQTGTGNTEAFF. The V and J genes are TRBV9 and TRBJ1-1; 8 nucleotides align to TRBD1. J lost 1 base, V lost 3 bases, and 20 bases had no gene match. This CDR3 contains 20 residues. Germline CDR1 and CDR2: SGDLS and YYNGEE.

This chain links TRBV28 with TRBJ1-1; D might be TRBD1 (6 bases). The CDR3 runs 16 residues. V was pared by 4 bases and J by 1 base, with 16 bases between. The germline CDR1 and CDR2 sequences are MDHEN and SYDVKM. CDR3 coding DNA: TGTGCCAGCAGTTCACCGCTCACAGGGACGAACACTGAAGCTTTCTTT. Its protein product is CASSSPLTGTNTEAFF.

This chain joins TRBV28 and TRBJ2-3; a possible D gene is TRBD2 (6 bases). The CDR3 contains 13 residues. Germline CDR1 reads MDHEN; CDR2 reads SYDVKM. V was trimmed by 2 bases and J by 5 bases, leaving 8 bases between them. The CDR3 loop reads CASSLREVDTQYF. The CDR3 coding sequence is TGTGCCAGCAGTTTAAGGGAGGTAGATACGCAGTATTTT.

V gene TRBV27 combines with J gene TRBJ2-3; the D gene is possibly TRBD2 (6 bases). This CDR3 comprises 16 residues. Deletions cut 2 bases from V and 0 bases from J, with 12 bases between. Germline V gene sequence: CDR1 MNHEY, CDR2 SMNVEV (reference sequence). The CDR3 DNA sequence: TGTGCCAGCAGTTTACTTCTAGCGTCGAGCACAGATACGCAGTATTTT. Encoded protein: CASSLLLASSTDTQYF.

The V call is TRBV30, the J call TRBJ1-4; no clear D. The CDR3 loop spans 13 amino acids. Germline CDR1 reads GTSNPN; CDR2 reads SVGIG (reference sequence). V dropped 2 bases and J dropped 8 bases, with 12 bases sitting between them. Here the CDR3 reads CAWSNGLEEKLFF. The CDR3 DNA reads as TGTGCCTGGAGTAATGGACTCGAAGAAAAACTGTTTTTT.

The genes are TRBV4-2 and TRBJ1-2, with 9 bases fitting TRBD1. The CDR3 is made up of 13 amino acids. Looked up from germline, CDR1 is LGHNA and CDR2 is YNFKEQ. V lost 4 bases and J lost 6; bases outside the gene matches: 3. DNA of the CDR3: TGTGCCAGCAGCCGGGGACAGGGCGATGGCTACACCTTC. It codes for CASSRGQGDGYTF.

This chain connects TRBV11-2 to TRBJ2-3; TRBD2 matches at 14 bases. V lost 5 bases, J lost 5 bases, and 6 bases stayed unmatched. This CDR3 has 16 amino acids. The V gene's germline CDR1 is SGHAT and CDR2 FQNNGV. The CDR3: CASSPRTSGRKDTQYF. In DNA form, the CDR3 reads TGTGCCAGCAGCCCGCGGACTAGCGGGAGGAAAGATACGCAGTATTTT.

The rearrangement joins TRBV7-9 to TRBJ2-3; 8 bases are a match to TRBD1. Germline CDR1 is SEHNR and CDR2 is FQNEAQ (reference sequence). Unmatched junction bases numbered 7, after V lost 5 bases and J lost 3 bases. This CDR3 region has 15 residues. The CDR3: CASSPTGGRTDTQYF. CDR3 DNA sequence: TGTGCCAGCAGCCCTACAGGGGGGCGGACAGATACGCAGTATTTT.

This clone was observed a handful of times. The rearrangement links TRBV12-5 to TRBJ1-5; D ambiguous. Germline V gene lookup returns CDR1 LGHNT and CDR2 FRNRAP. V lost 7 bases to trimming and J lost 4 bases, with 8 bases between them. The CDR3 is made up of 12 amino acids. CDR3 coding DNA: TGTGCTAGTGCCCGGGAAAATCAGCCCCAGCATTTT. This gives the protein CASARENQPQHF.